The entry below gives a single T cell receptor beta chain sequence along with its context. Its antigen is not known. The data stem from a study of T cell responses to AZD1222 COVID-19 vaccine. Background on the study: Researchers grouped second doses given at about 4 or about 12 weeks into one pool. Study results and caveats: The CD4 TCRs associated with vaccination extended across spike and predominated at 160-218 and 743-854.

This table comes from immunoSEQ multiplex PCR, and its TCRdb copy is limited to in-frame clones, with some not included. The sample holds about 60,000 clones, 84% seen once. V lost 7 bases to trimming and J lost 9 bases; unmatched junction nucleotides: 9. Germline values: CDR1 LNHDA, CDR2 SQIVND (reference sequence). There are 13 residues in the CDR3. The receptor's source is an adult in good health. This chain joins TRBV19 and TRBJ2-1, with 7 positions matching TRBD1. The specimen comprised peripheral blood, sampled on day 0 of AZD1222 vaccination. The CDR3, as DNA: TGTGCCAGTAAACAGGGGACCCACGGTGAGCAGTTCTTC. Translating it yields CASKQGTHGEQFF. Complete variable domain (other parts from reference TRBV19 and TRBJ2-1): DGGITQSPKYLFRKEGQNVTLSCEQNLNHDAMYWYRQDPGQGLRLIYYSQIVNDFQKGDIAEGYSVSREKKESFPLTVTSAQKNPTAFYLCASKQGTHGEQFFGPGTRLTVL.